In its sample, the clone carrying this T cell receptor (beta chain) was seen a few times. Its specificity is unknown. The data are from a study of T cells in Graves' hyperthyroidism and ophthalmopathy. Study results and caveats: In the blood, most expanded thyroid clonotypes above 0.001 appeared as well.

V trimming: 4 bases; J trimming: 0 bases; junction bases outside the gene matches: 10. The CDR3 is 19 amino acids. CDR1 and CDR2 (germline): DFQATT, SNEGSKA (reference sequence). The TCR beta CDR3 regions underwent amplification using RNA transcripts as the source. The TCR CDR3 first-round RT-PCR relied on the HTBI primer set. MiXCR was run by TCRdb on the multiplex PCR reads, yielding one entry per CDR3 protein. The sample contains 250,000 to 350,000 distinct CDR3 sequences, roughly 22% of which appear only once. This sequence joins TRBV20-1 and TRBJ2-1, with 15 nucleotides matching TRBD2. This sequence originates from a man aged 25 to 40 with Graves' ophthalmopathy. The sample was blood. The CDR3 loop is CSAKRTSGRASSSYNEQFF. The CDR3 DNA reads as TGCAGTGCTAAAAGGACTAGCGGGAGGGCCTCAAGCTCCTACAATGAGCAGTTCTTC.